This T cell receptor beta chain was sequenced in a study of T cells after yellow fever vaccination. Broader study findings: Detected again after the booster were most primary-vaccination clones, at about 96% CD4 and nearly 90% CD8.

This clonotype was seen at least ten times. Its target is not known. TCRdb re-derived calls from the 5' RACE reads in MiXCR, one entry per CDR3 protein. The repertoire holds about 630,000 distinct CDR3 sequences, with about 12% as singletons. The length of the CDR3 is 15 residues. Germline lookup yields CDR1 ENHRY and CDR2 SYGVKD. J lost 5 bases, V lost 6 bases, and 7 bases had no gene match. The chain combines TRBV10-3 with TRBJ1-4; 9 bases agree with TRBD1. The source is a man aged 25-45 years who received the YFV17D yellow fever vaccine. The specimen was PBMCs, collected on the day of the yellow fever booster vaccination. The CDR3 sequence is CAISPRQGENEKLFF. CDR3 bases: TGTGCCATCAGCCCCCGACAGGGGGAAAATGAAAAACTGTTTTTT.